This T cell receptor (beta chain) was identified in a study of blood T cell repertoires in COVID-19. The V gene end was trimmed by 6 bases and the J gene end by 6 bases; junction bases not matched to a gene: 5. Germline V lookup: CDR1 MNHEY, CDR2 SMNVEV (reference sequence). This CDR3 contains 13 residues. This clone was observed a handful of times. Here immunoSEQ multiplex PCR was the method, and the copy in TCRdb shows in-frame clones only, minus some. This table has roughly 70,000 clones, about four fifths appearing once. The sequencing sample was made of peripheral blood. The TCR sequence derives from a man in his 70s who had recovered from COVID-19. This rearrangement joins TRBV27 to TRBJ1-5, with 7 bases aligning to TRBD1. CDR3 bases: TGTGCCAGCAGCAAGGGGGCTGCTCAGCCCCAGCATTTT. Protein sequence: CASSKGAAQPQHF.